This T cell receptor beta chain appears in the sequencing data of a study of regulatory T cells in long-lasting Graves disease. In the case of this clonotype: Its matching antigen is unknown.

The study's findings and limits: Preferential use of TRBV28, TRBJ1-2 and TRBJ2-5 was seen in persistent disease.

CDR3 size: 14 residues. Germline values: CDR1 LNHDA, CDR2 SQIVND (reference sequence). V shed 7 bases and J shed 0 bases, with 13 bases lying between them. For TCR beta, libraries came from iRepertoire HTBI primers and Arm-PCR of CDR3 regions. Via MiXCR, TCRdb re-called the multiplex PCR reads, giving one row per CDR3 protein. Among about 420,000 distinct CDR3 sequences, 16% were seen once, and the ten largest hold about a quarter. Noted time point: newly diagnosed GD, antithyroid drugs for less than 3 months. With RNA extracted from PBMCs as input, the TCR library was made. Patients came through an endocrinology department, and that department was in Xi'an, China. This same sample was also taken into another study, of T cells in Graves' hyperthyroidism and ophthalmopathy. From that study: The HTBI primer set was used in a first-round RT-PCR of the TCR CDR3.

This rearrangement joins TRBV19 to TRBJ2-7; no definite D call. The source of this sequence is a woman between 18 and 29 years old with Graves disease. The sequencing here drew on peripheral blood mononuclear cells (PBMCs), taken at new diagnosis, from a patient treated with antithyroid drugs. CDR3 bases: TGTGCCAGTACCCCTGGCAGGTCCTCCTACGAGCAGTACTTC. Amino acids: CASTPGRSSYEQYF.